Sequencing of this T cell receptor beta chain was carried out in a study of blood T cell repertoires in COVID-19. The CDR3 extends over 16 amino acids. CDR1 LNHDA and CDR2 SQIVND come from the germline V gene (reference sequence). Germline trimming cut 4 bases from V and 2 bases from J; bases unmatched to any gene: 6. Clones were read by immunoSEQ multiplex PCR, and TCRdb kept only the in-frame ones, dropping some. The table includes under 130,000 clones, 85% to 90% detected once. The receptor was derived from a woman of 80 years or more with acute or convalescent COVID-19. The chain links TRBV19 to TRBJ2-5, with 11 bases lining up with TRBD2. The specimen sequenced was peripheral blood. The chain's CDR3 is CASSTNLAGGQETQYF. CDR3 sequence (DNA): TGTGCCAGTAGTACCAACCTAGCGGGGGGACAAGAGACCCAGTACTTC.